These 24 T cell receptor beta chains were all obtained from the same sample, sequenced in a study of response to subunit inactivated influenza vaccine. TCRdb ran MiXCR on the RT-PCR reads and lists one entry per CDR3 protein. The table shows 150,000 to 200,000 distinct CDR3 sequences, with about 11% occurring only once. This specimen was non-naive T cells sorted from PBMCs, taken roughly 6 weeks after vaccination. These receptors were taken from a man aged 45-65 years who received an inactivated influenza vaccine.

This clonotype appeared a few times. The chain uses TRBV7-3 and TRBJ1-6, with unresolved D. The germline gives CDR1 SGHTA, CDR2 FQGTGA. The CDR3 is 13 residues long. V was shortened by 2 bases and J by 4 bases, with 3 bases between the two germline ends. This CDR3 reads CASSLRYNSPLHF. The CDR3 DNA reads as TGTGCCAGCAGCTTACGGTATAATTCACCCCTCCACTTT.

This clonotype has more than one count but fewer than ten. The chain's CDR3 is CASSLQRPGQGYGYTF. Written as DNA, the CDR3 is TGTGCCAGCAGCCTACAGAGGCCCGGACAGGGCTATGGCTACACCTTC. The J gene is TRBJ1-2, the V gene TRBV5-5; the match to TRBD1 covers 8 bases. Germline CDR1 SGHKS, CDR2 YYEKEE (reference sequence). The V and J ends lost 4 bases and 4 bases, in that order; junction bases with no gene match: 12. This CDR3 is built from 16 residues. Filled out from reference TRBV5-5 and TRBJ1-2, the complete variable domain reads DAGVTQSPTHLIKTRGQQVTLRCSPISGHKSVSWYQQVLGQGPQFIFQYYEKEERGRGNFPDRFSARQFPNYSSELNVNALLLGDSALYLCASSLQRPGQGYGYTFGSGTRLTVV.

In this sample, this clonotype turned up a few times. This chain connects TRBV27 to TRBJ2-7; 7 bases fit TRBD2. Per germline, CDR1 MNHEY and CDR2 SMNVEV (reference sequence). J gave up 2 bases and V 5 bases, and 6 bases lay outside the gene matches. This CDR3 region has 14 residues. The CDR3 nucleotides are TGTGCCAGCAGTATTGGGACTATTCCCTACGAGCAGTACTTC. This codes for CASSIGTIPYEQYF.

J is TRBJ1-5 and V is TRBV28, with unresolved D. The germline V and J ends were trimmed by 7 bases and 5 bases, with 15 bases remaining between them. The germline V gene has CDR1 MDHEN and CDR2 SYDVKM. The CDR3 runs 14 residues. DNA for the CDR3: TGTGCCAGCATCCCAGGAGGGTCTTATCAGCCCCAGCATTTT. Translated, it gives CASIPGGSYQPQHF.

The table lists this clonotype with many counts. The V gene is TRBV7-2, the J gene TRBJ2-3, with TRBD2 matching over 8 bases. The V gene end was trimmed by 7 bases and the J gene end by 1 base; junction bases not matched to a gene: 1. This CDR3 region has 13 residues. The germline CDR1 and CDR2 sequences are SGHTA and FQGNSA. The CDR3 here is CASNGGGTDTQYF. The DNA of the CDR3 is TGTGCCAGCAACGGGGGGGGCACAGATACGCAGTATTTT.

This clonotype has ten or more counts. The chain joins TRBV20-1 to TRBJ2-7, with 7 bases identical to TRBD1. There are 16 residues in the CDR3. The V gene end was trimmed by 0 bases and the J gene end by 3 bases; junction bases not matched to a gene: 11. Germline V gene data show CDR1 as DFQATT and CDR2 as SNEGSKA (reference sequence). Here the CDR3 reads CSARDSGTVINYEQYF. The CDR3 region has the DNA TGCAGTGCTAGAGATTCGGGGACAGTCATAAACTACGAGCAGTACTTC.

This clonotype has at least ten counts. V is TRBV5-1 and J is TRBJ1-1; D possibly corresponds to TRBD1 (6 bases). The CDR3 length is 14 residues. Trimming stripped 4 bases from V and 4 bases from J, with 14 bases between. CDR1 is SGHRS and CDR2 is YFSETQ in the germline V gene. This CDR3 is CASSGGHSSTEAFF. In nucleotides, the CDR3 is TGCGCCAGCAGCGGGGGACATTCAAGCACTGAAGCTTTCTTT.

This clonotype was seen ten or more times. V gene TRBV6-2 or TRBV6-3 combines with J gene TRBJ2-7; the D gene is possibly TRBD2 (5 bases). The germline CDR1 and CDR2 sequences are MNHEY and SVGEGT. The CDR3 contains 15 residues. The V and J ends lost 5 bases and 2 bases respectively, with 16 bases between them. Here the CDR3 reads CASSPTRGLPYEQYF. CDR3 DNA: TGTGCCAGCAGTCCTACGAGAGGACTGCCCTACGAGCAGTACTTC.

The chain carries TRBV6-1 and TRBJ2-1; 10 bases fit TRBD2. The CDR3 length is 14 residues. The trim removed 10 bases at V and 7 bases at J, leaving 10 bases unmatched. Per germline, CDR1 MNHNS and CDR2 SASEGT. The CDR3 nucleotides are TGTGCCACCTCCCCAGCGGGGGGGCAGAATGAGCAGTTCTTC. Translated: CATSPAGGQNEQFF.

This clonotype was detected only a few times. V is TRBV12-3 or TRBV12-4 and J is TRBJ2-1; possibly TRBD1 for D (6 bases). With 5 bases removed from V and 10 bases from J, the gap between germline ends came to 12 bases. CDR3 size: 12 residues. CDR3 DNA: TGTGCCAGCAGTCCAGGGGTTCGGGAGCAGTTCTTC. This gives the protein CASSPGVREQFF.

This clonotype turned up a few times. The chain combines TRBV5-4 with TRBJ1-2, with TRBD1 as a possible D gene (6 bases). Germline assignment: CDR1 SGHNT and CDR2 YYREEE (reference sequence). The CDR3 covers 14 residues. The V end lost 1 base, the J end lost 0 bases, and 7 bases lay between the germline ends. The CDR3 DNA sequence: TGTGCCAGCAGCTTGAAGGGGGCTAACTATGGCTACACCTTC. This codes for CASSLKGANYGYTF.

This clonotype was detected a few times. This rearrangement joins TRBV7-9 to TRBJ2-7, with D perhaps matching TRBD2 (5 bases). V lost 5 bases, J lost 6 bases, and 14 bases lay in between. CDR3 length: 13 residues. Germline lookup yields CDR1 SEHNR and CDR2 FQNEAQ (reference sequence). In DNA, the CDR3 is TGTGCCAGCAGCCCCGAAGCGGTCGGCGAGCAGTACTTC. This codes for CASSPEAVGEQYF.

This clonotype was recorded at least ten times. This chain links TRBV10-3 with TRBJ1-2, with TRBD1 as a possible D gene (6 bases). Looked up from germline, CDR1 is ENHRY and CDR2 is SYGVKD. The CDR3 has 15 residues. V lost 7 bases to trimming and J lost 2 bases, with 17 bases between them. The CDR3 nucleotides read TGTGCCATCAACGCGGGCCGGGACATCAACTATGGCTACACCTTC. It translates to CAINAGRDINYGYTF.

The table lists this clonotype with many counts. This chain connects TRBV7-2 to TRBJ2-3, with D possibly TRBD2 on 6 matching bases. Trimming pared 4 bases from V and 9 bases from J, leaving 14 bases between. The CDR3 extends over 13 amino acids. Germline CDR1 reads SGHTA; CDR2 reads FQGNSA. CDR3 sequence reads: CASSYKGGETQYF. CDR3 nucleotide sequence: TGTGCCAGCAGCTACAAAGGCGGGGAAACGCAGTATTTT.

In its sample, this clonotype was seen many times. The CDR3, as DNA: TGTGCCAGCAGTTGGCCGGGACAGGGCCTGTCCGGGGAGCTGTTTTTT. The encoded protein is CASSWPGQGLSGELFF. This chain joins TRBV28 and TRBJ2-2, with TRBD1 matching over 9 bases. The J segment lost 6 bases and the V segment lost 4 bases, leaving 9 bases of the junction unmatched. Germline assignment: CDR1 MDHEN and CDR2 SYDVKM. This CDR3 is 16 amino acids long.

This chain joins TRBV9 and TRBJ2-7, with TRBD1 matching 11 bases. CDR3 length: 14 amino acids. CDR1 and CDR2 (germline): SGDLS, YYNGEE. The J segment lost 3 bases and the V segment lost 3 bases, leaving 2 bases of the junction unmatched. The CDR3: CASSAGQGGYEQYF. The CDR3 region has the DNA TGTGCCAGCAGCGCGGGACAGGGGGGCTACGAGCAGTACTTC.

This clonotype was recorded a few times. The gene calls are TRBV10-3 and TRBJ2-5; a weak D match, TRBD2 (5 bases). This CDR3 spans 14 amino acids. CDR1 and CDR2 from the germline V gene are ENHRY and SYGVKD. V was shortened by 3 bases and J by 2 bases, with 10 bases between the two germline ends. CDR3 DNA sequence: TGTGCCATCAGTGATCGGGGAAATCAAGAGACCCAGTACTTC. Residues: CAISDRGNQETQYF.

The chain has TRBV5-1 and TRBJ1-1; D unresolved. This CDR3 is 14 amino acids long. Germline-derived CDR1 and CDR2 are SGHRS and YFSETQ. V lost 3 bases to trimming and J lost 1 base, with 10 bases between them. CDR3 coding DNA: TGCGCCAGCAGCTCCCCAGTCGGGAACACTGAAGCTTTCTTT. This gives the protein CASSSPVGNTEAFF.

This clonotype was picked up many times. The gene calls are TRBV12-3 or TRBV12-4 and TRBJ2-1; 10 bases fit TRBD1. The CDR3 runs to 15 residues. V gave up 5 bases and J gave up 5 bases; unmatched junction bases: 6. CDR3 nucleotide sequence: TGTGCCAGCAGTACCTCGGGACAGGGGAACAATGAGCAGTTCTTC. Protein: CASSTSGQGNNEQFF.

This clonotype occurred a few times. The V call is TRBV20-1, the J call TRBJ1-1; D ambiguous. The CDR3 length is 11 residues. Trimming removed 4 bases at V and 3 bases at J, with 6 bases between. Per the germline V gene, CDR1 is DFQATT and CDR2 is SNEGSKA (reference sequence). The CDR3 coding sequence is TGCAGTGCTATCGGGTACACTGAAGCTTTCTTT. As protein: CSAIGYTEAFF.

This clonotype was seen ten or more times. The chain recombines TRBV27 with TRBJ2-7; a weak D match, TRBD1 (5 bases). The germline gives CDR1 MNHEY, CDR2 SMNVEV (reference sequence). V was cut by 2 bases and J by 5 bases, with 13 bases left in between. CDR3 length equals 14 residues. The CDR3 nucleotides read TGTGCCAGCAGTTTAGGCACAGGAGCGAACGAGCAGTACTTC. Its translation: CASSLGTGANEQYF.

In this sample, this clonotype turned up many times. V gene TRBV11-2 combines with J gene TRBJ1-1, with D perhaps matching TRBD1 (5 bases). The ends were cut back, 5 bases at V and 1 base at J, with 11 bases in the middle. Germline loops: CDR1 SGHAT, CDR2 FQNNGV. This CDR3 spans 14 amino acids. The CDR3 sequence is CASSPQVPNTEAFF. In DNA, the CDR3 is TGTGCCAGCAGCCCACAGGTCCCGAACACTGAAGCTTTCTTT.

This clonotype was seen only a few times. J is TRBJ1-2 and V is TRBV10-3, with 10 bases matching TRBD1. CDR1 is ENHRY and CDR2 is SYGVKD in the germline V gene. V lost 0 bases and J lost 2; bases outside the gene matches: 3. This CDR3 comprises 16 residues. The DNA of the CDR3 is TGTGCCATCAGTGAGTCATGGACAGGGGGAAACTATGGCTACACCTTC. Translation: CAISESWTGGNYGYTF.

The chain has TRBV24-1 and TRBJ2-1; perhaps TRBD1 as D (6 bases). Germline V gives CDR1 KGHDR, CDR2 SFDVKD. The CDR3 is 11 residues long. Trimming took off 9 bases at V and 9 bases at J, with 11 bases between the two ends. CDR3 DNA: TGTGCCACCGGGGGACAAAGTGAGCAGTTCTTC. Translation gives CATGGQSEQFF.